The T cell receptor (beta chain) described here comes from a study of T-cell memory formation after mild COVID-19. TCRdb fed the 5' RACE reads into MiXCR, producing one record per CDR3 protein. The sample has about 360,000 distinct CDR3 sequences, approximately 15% seen once. The CDR3 runs 14 residues. V lost 1 base and J 9 bases, leaving 13 bases between the germline ends. Germline lookup yields CDR1 SGHTA and CDR2 FQGNSA. Material: PBMCs or a T cell subset sorted from them (not recorded which). The clonotype originates from a man between 18 and 35 years old who had mild COVID-19 (a few samples of this study predate the infection). Cell type and time point are not known. This chain uses TRBV7-2 with TRBJ1-5; D might be TRBD1 (5 bases). DNA of the CDR3: TGTGCCAGCAGCTTAGGGGGGACCCGGGGGCCCCAGCATTTT. This codes for CASSLGGTRGPQHF. The full variable domain, its missing parts supplied by reference TRBV7-2 and TRBJ1-5, is GAGVSQSPSNKVTEKGKDVELRCDPISGHTALYWYRQSLGQGLEFLIYFQGNSAPDKSGLPSDRFSAERTGGSVSTLTIQRTQQEDSAVYLCASSLGGTRGPQHFGDGTRLSIL.